These T cell receptor beta chains were read from a single sample in a study of T-cell reconstitution after alpha-beta-depleted transplantation in children. TCRdb called the PCR reads again in MiXCR, with one record for every CDR3 protein. The repertoire holds 250,000 to 350,000 distinct CDR3 sequences, with approximately 23% as singletons. Sequencing used PBMCs, mostly from graft donor cells, obtained 180 days after TCRalphabeta/CD19-depleted stem cell transplant. The receptors originated from a male patient aged 10 to 17 who had a stem cell transplant for acute lymphoblastic leukemia, so the T cells may come from the graft donor. CDR3s include the opening cysteine and the closing phenylalanine or tryptophan. The D gene is left open where the match is weak. Clone size is not always given. Where it is, it says once, few, many or a class for expanded clones.

TRBD1 | TRBJ1-2 | few | TRBV11-1 | TGTGCCAGCAGCTTAAGTAAAGGGACAGGGGACCCCTTCAGAGGCTACACCTTC | CASSLSKGTGDPFRGYTF
TRBD1 | TRBJ1-5 | many | TRBV12-3/TRBV12-4 | TGTGCCAGCAGCCCCTCAGGGGGCCTTCTTGAGCCCCAGCATTTT | CASSPSGGLLEPQHF
TRBD2 | TRBJ2-5 | . | TRBV9 | TGTGCCAGCAGCGTAGATGGCGGGAGAGGAGAGACCCAGTACTTC | CASSVDGGRGETQYF
TRBD2 | TRBJ2-7 | few | TRBV7-9 | TGTGCCAGCAGGGCCGGGGGGTACGAGCAGTACTTC | CASRAGGYEQYF
. | TRBJ2-7 | . | TRBV27 | TGTGCCAGCAGTCAGAGCAGGGAGAGATACGAGCAGTACTTC | CASSQSRERYEQYF
. | TRBJ1-1 | . | TRBV6-5 | TGTGCCAGCAGTTACTCGACGGGGATATCTGAAGCTTCCTTT | CASSYSTGISEASF
. | TRBJ1-1 | once | TRBV10-3 | TGTGCCATCAGTGAGTCGGGGGTAGGGAACACTGAAGCTTTCTTT | CAISESGVGNTEAFF
. | TRBJ2-2 | many | TRBV5-1 | TGCGCCAGCAGCTTGCTGAACACCGGGGAGCTGTTTTTT | CASSLLNTGELFF
. | TRBJ2-7 | few | TRBV7-6 | TGTGCCAGCAGCATTGTGACAGGTTACTACGAGCAGTACTTC | CASSIVTGYYEQYF
TRBD2 | TRBJ2-7 | . | TRBV3-1 | TGTGCCAGCAGCCATCCCGGGACTAGCTACTACGAGCAGTACTTC | CASSHPGTSYYEQYF
TRBD2 | TRBJ2-1 | few | TRBV7-6 | TGTGCCAGCAACCTGGGACTAGCGGGAGCGAGCTACAATGAGCAGTTCTTC | CASNLGLAGASYNEQFF
TRBD1 | TRBJ1-1 | . | TRBV19 | TGTGCCAGTAGTACTCGAGGCACAGGGGTAAGGGCTTTCTTT | CASSTRGTGVRAFF
. | TRBJ1-1 | . | TRBV6-7 | TGTGCCAGCTGCCAGGGGCCGAACACTGAAGCTTTCTTT | CASCQGPNTEAFF
. | TRBJ2-1 | few | TRBV6-5 | TGTGCCAGCAGTTACGGCGTCTCCTACAATGAGCAGTTCTTC | CASSYGVSYNEQFF
. | TRBJ2-1 | . | TRBV20-1 | TGCAGTGCTAGAGATCGAACTGGGCAGGAGACCCACAATGAGCAGTTCTTC | CSARDRTGQETHNEQFF
. | TRBJ2-7 | . | TRBV20-1 | TGCAGTGCTGAGGGACTGCACTCCTACGAGCAGTACTTC | CSAEGLHSYEQYF
. | TRBJ2-1 | once | TRBV19 | TGTGCCAGTAGTATATCCCAGTATACCTACAATGAGCAGTTCTTC | CASSISQYTYNEQFF
TRBD1 | TRBJ1-4 | . | TRBV7-8 | TGTGCCAGCAGCTTAGCTCCCCCCGGACAGGGGAAAGAAAAACTGTTTTTT | CASSLAPPGQGKEKLFF
. | TRBJ2-2 | . | TRBV19 | TGTGCCAGTCGCCCCTCCACCGGGGAGCTGTTTTTT | CASRPSTGELFF
. | TRBJ2-3 | few | TRBV20-1 | TGCAGTGCTAGGGACATTTTCACAGATACGCAGTATTTT | CSARDIFTDTQYF
TRBD1 | TRBJ1-1 | few | TRBV6-5 | TGTGCCAGCAGTTACCTACCAGGACAGGGGAACACTGAAGCTTTCTTT | CASSYLPGQGNTEAFF
. | TRBJ2-3 | . | TRBV20-1 | TGCAGTGCTAGAGATTGGCGGGATACGCTGTATTTT | CSARDWRDTLYF
. | TRBJ1-3 | . | TRBV5-1 | TGCGCCAGCAGCTGGGGGTGGGACAACGGAAACACCATATATTTT | CASSWGWDNGNTIYF
. | TRBJ1-2 | many | TRBV6-1 | TGTGCCAGCAGTGGTCGAATGGGGCTCTACACCTTC | CASSGRMGLYTF
TRBD1 | TRBJ2-4 | few | TRBV29-1 | TGCAGCGTTGAAGGTCGGGGGGACAGGGGCAACATTCAGTACTTC | CSVEGRGDRGNIQYF
TRBD1 | TRBJ1-2 | . | TRBV4-1 | TGCGCCAGCAGCCAGACAGGGGGCGGCTATGGCTACACCTTC | CASSQTGGGYGYTF
TRBD2 | TRBJ2-3 | few | TRBV12-3/TRBV12-4 | TGTGCCAGCAGTCCCGGACTAGCGGGAGCGGCCGATACGCAGTATTTT | CASSPGLAGAADTQYF
. | TRBJ2-7 | few | TRBV27 | TGTGCCAGCAGTCTAGACATCCGCGGGCCCCAGCAGTACTTC | CASSLDIRGPQQYF
. | TRBJ2-1 | . | TRBV19 | TGTGCCAGTACTCGGGACTCCCGATACTACAATGAGCAGTTCTTC | CASTRDSRYYNEQFF
. | TRBJ2-6 | . | TRBV20-1 | TGCAGTGCTAGAGGCGGACAGTCGGGGGCCAACGTCCTGACTTTC | CSARGGQSGANVLTF
. | TRBJ1-4 | . | TRBV15 | TGTGCCACCAGCAGAGACATATCTAATGAAAAACTGTTTTTT | CATSRDISNEKLFF
TRBD1 | TRBJ1-1 | . | TRBV5-1 | TGCGCCAGCAGCTGGATGGACAGGCTTAACACTGAAGCTTTCTTT | CASSWMDRLNTEAFF
TRBD2 | TRBJ2-7 | few | TRBV7-8 | TGTGCCAGCAGCTTAGGTCTAGCGGGACCTACCTACGAGCAGTACTTC | CASSLGLAGPTYEQYF
TRBD1 | TRBJ1-3 | . | TRBV12-3/TRBV12-4 | TGTGCCAGCAGTTCGACAGGGGCTGGAAACACCATATATTTT | CASSSTGAGNTIYF
TRBD2 | TRBJ2-1 | many | TRBV7-3 | TGTGCCAGCAGCCAAGCGGGAGAAGTCTACAATGAGCAGTTCTTC | CASSQAGEVYNEQFF
TRBD1 | TRBJ1-5 | . | TRBV7-2 | TGTGCCAGCAGCCACGGACAGGGGTGGGATCAGCCCCAGCATTTT | CASSHGQGWDQPQHF
. | TRBJ2-1 | many | TRBV5-1 | TGCGCCAGCAGCTTGGTAACTAGTGGTGGGAATGAGCAGTTCTTC | CASSLVTSGGNEQFF
. | TRBJ2-1 | . | TRBV18 | TGTGCCAGCTCGCGGCAGGGGTTTTTCGGAGACGAGCAGTTCTTC | CASSRQGFFGDEQFF
. | TRBJ1-4 | once | TRBV7-6 | TGTGCCAGCACCCCAACCCCCAATGCTAATGAAAAACTGTTTTTT | CASTPTPNANEKLFF
TRBD2 | TRBJ2-7 | few | TRBV4-1 | TGCGCCAGCAGCACAATAGCGGGAGGTTTCTACGAGCAGTACTTC | CASSTIAGGFYEQYF
TRBD1 | TRBJ1-5 | . | TRBV27 | TGTGCCAGCAGCTATGACAGGGATCTCCATCAGCCCCAGCATTTT | CASSYDRDLHQPQHF
TRBD1 | TRBJ2-7 | . | TRBV5-6 | TGTGCCAGCAGCCGAAGACCGGGACAGGGGTCGCGAGAGCAGTACTTC | CASSRRPGQGSREQYF
TRBD2 | TRBJ2-7 | . | TRBV12-3/TRBV12-4 | TGTGTCAGCAGCCAACTAGCGGGACTCTACGAGCAGTACTTC | CVSSQLAGLYEQYF
TRBD1 | TRBJ2-7 | . | TRBV20-1 | TGCAGTGCTGAGGACAGGGCAGGCTACGAGCAGTACTTC | CSAEDRAGYEQYF
. | TRBJ2-7 | few | TRBV19 | TGTGCCAGTAGTGTCGCCTACCGGGGTAGGTGGGGTGCCTACGAGCAGTACTTC | CASSVAYRGRWGAYEQYF